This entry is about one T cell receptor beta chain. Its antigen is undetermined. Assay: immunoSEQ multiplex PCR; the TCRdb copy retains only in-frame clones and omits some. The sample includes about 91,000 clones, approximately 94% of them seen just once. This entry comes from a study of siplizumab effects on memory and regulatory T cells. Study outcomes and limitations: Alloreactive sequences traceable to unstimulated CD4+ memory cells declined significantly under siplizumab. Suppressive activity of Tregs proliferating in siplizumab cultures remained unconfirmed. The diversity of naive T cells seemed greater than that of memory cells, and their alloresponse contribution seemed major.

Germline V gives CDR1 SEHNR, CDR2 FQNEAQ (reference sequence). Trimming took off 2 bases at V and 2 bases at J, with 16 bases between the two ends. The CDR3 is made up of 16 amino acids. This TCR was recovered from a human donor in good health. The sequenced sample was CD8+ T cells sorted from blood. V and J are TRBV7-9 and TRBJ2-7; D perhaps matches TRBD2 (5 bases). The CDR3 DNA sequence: TGTGCCAGCAGCTTACTAACCGGGGAGTTCGCCTACGAGCAGTACTTC. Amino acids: CASSLLTGEFAYEQYF.